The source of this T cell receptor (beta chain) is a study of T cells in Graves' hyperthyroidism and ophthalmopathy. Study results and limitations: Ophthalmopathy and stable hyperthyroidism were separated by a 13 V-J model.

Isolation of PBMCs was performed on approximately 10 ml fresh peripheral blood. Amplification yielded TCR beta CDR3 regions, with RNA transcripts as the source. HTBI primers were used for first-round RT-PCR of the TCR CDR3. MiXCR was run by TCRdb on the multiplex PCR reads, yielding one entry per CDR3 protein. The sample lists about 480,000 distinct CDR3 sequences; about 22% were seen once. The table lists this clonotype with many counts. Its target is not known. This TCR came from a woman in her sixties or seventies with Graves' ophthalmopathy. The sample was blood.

DNA of the CDR3: TGTGCCAGCAGTTCGACTCGACGTGAAGCTTTCTTT. This encodes CASSSTRREAFF. The chain combines TRBV27 with TRBJ1-1; D gene ambiguous. Deletions cut 4 bases from V and 7 bases from J, with 10 bases between. CDR3 size: 12 residues. CDR1 is MNHEY and CDR2 is SMNVEV in the germline V gene (reference sequence).